This T cell receptor beta chain is drawn from a study of monozygotic twins with inflammatory bowel disease. cDNA was produced in eight separate reactions per sample. TCRdb reprocessed the 5' RACE reads; each CDR3 protein has one entry and no DNA is given. The sample has tens of thousands of distinct CDR3 sequences, and its top ten clones hold 6% to 9.5%. From germline, CDR1 is SGHAT and CDR2 FQDESV (reference sequence). This CDR3 region has 14 residues. This receptor was identified in a human donor with ulcerative colitis or Crohn's disease, or a healthy co-twin of an affected twin (not recorded which). The rearrangement joins TRBV11-1 to TRBJ2-3; TCRdb gives TRBD1 as the D gene, but with no DNA this cannot be confirmed. Sequencing was done on a sample of blood. The CDR3 spells CASSPGGASDTQYF.